One and the same sample provided the 24 T cell receptor beta chains below, sequenced in a study of Tregs in tolerant kidney transplant recipients. Produced via immunoSEQ multiplex PCR; TCRdb's table is partial and in-frame only. The sample holds fewer than 150,000 clones, around nine tenths seen once. Specimen: CD4+ T cells from blood. These receptors were obtained from a human donor in good health.

The rearrangement joins TRBV5-4 to TRBJ2-3, with 7 bases aligning to TRBD2. This CDR3 contains 14 residues. The germline V gene encodes CDR1 SGHNT and CDR2 YYREEE (reference sequence). J gave up 2 bases and V 2 bases, and 2 bases lay outside the gene matches. The DNA of the CDR3 is TGTGCCAGCAGCTTAACTAGCGCCACAGATACGCAGTATTTT. Its translation: CASSLTSATDTQYF. Full variable domain (rest looked up from reference TRBV5-4 and TRBJ2-3): ETGVTQSPTHLIKTRGQQVTLRCSSQSGHNTVSWYQQALGQGPQFIFQYYREEENGRGNFPPRFSGLQFPNYSSELNVNALELDDSALYLCASSLTSATDTQYFGPGTRLTVL.

This chain uses TRBV7-8 with TRBJ2-1, with 8 bases lining up with TRBD2. From germline, CDR1 is SGHVS and CDR2 FQNEAQ. The J segment lost 6 bases and the V segment lost 2 bases, leaving 21 bases of the junction unmatched. There are 20 residues in the CDR3. CDR3 DNA sequence: TGTGCCAGCAGCTTAAGCGTTTTAGTCGCGGGAGGCCGGAGGGGCAATGAGCAGTTCTTC. Translating gives CASSLSVLVAGGRRGNEQFF.

This chain links TRBV30 with TRBJ2-1; TRBD1 agrees at 7 bases. The CDR3 has 12 residues. The germline V gene encodes CDR1 GTSNPN and CDR2 SVGIG (reference sequence). The V gene end was trimmed by 8 bases and the J gene end by 4 bases; junction bases not matched to a gene: 5. The CDR3 DNA reads as TGTGCCCAAGGGACAGCTTACAATGAGCAGTTCTTC. Its protein product is CAQGTAYNEQFF.

This clone showed up just once. The identical CDR3 is also encoded by other nucleotide sequences in the sample. The CDR3 nucleotides are TGTGCCAGCAGCCAGGGCATGAACACTGAAGCTTTCTTT. It encodes CASSQGMNTEAFF. The chain has TRBV14 and TRBJ1-1; unclear D gene. The germline V and J ends were trimmed by 3 bases and 0 bases, with 5 bases remaining between them. The CDR3 has 13 amino acids. Germline V gene sequence: CDR1 SGHDN, CDR2 FVKESK.

The rearrangement joins TRBV30 to TRBJ2-2, with TRBD2 matching over 8 bases. J gave up 5 bases and V 0 bases, and 5 bases lay outside the gene matches. This CDR3 region has 15 residues. The V gene's germline CDR1 is GTSNPN and CDR2 SVGIG (reference sequence). The CDR3 coding sequence is TGTGCCTGGAGTGTAAACGAGCGGGGGACCGGGGAGCTGTTTTTT. The encoded protein is CAWSVNERGTGELFF.

The chain is built from TRBV18 and TRBJ2-1; TRBD1 might be the D (5 bases). The CDR3 contains 13 residues. With 2 bases removed from V and 12 bases from J, the gap between germline ends came to 14 bases. CDR1 KGHSH and CDR2 LQKENI come from the germline V gene. The CDR3 region is CASSPKGAQGQFF. The CDR3 bases are TGTGCCAGCTCACCAAAAGGGGCCCAGGGGCAGTTCTTC.

V gene TRBV25-1 combines with J gene TRBJ1-1; D remains unclear. V lost 4 bases to trimming and J lost 4 bases, with 22 bases between them. In germline, CDR1 is MGHDK, CDR2 SYGVNS. The CDR3 loop spans 17 amino acids. CDR3 sequence: CASSARLGAVGGTEAFF. In DNA, the CDR3 is TGTGCCAGCAGTGCTCGTCTGGGAGCAGTCGGTGGCACTGAAGCTTTCTTT.

This chain links TRBV5-1 with TRBJ2-7, with TRBD2 identical over 7 bases. V was clipped by 4 bases and J by 5 bases; unmatched bases: 9. This CDR3 has 14 amino acids. Germline V CDR1 and CDR2: SGHRS, YFSETQ. CDR3 protein: CASSPLSGVNEQYF. The DNA for the CDR3 is TGCGCCAGCAGCCCTTTAAGCGGGGTTAACGAGCAGTACTTC.

The J gene is TRBJ2-1, the V gene TRBV2; D gene uncertain. V was shortened by 4 bases and J by 0 bases, with 10 bases between the two germline ends. In germline, CDR1 is SNHLY, CDR2 FYNNEI. CDR3 length: 15 residues. In nucleotides, the CDR3 is TGTGCCAGCAGTGGTCCACAGAGCTCCTACAATGAGCAGTTCTTC. Translated, it gives CASSGPQSSYNEQFF.

V is TRBV15 and J is TRBJ2-5, with TRBD2 matching 8 bases. Germline V lookup: CDR1 LNHNV, CDR2 YYDKDF (reference sequence). Germline trimming cut 0 bases from V and 1 base from J; bases unmatched to any gene: 1. The CDR3 extends over 15 amino acids. This chain's CDR3 is CATSRDTSGQETQYF. CDR3 sequence (DNA): TGTGCCACCAGCAGAGATACTAGCGGCCAAGAGACCCAGTACTTC. Full variable domain (missing parts from reference TRBV15 and TRBJ2-5): DAMVIQNPRYQVTQFGKPVTLSCSQTLNHNVMYWYQQKSSQAPKLLFHYYDKDFNNEADTPDNFQSRRPNTSFCFLDIRSPGLGDTAMYLCATSRDTSGQETQYFGPGTRLLVL.

This chain joins TRBV4-1 and TRBJ1-1; D ambiguous. The CDR3 is 15 residues long. Germline assignment: CDR1 MGHRA and CDR2 YSYEKL. V lost 0 bases, J lost 5 bases, and 13 bases lay in between. The CDR3 DNA is TGCGCCAGCAGCCAAGAGGGAAGGGTGGGGACTGAAGCTTTCTTT. It translates to CASSQEGRVGTEAFF.

The CDR3 region is CASSELWDATEAFF. The CDR3 coding sequence is TGTGCCAGCAGTGAATTGTGGGACGCCACTGAAGCTTTCTTT. The rearrangement links TRBV6-1 to TRBJ1-1, with a possible D match to TRBD1 (5 bases). Germline CDR1 is MNHNS and CDR2 is SASEGT. Deletions cut 2 bases from V and 4 bases from J, with 11 bases between. The CDR3 consists of 14 residues.

The chain uses TRBV6-5 and TRBJ2-7, with 8 bases fitting TRBD2. Unmatched junction bases numbered 5, after V lost 5 bases and J lost 2 bases. This CDR3 is built from 14 residues. Germline V gives CDR1 MNHEY, CDR2 SVGAGI. CDR3 DNA: TGTGCCAGCAGTCAAGCGGGGGACCCCTACGAGCAGTACTTC. Its protein product is CASSQAGDPYEQYF.

This clone was seen just once. The J gene is TRBJ1-5, the V gene TRBV5-1; weak D call: TRBD1 (5 bases). V lost 1 base to trimming and J lost 0 bases, with 8 bases between them. Germline CDR1 reads SGHRS; CDR2 reads YFSETQ. The CDR3 contains 15 residues. CDR3 amino acids: CASSLTGYSNQPQHF. CDR3 DNA sequence: TGCGCCAGCAGCTTGACAGGATATAGCAATCAGCCCCAGCATTTT.

J is TRBJ2-1 and V is TRBV19; 8 bases fit TRBD1. Germline CDR1 and CDR2: LNHDA and SQIVND (reference sequence). J lost 4 bases, V lost 6 bases, and 11 bases had no gene match. The CDR3 is made up of 16 amino acids. CDR3 nucleotides: TGTGCCAGTAGCCGCCCGGGGACAGGACGATACAATGAGCAGTTCTTC. Its protein is CASSRPGTGRYNEQFF.

This chain joins TRBV23-1 and TRBJ2-7; TRBD1 matches 7 bases. TRBV23-1 is labeled an ORF, and its function is uncertain. CDR3 length equals 14 residues. The J segment lost 2 bases and the V segment lost 4 bases, leaving 5 bases of the junction unmatched. The CDR3 here is CASSRGQRTYEQYF. The CDR3 coding sequence is TGCGCCAGCAGTCGGGGACAGAGAACCTACGAGCAGTACTTC.

This clone occurred once. The chain combines TRBV4-1 with TRBJ1-1, with a weak D call TRBD1 (5 bases). Germline CDR1 reads MGHRA; CDR2 reads YSYEKL. The length of the CDR3 is 16 residues. V was pared by 1 base and J by 2 bases, with 14 bases between. The CDR3 region has the DNA TGCGCCAGCAGCCAAGGACGGGGGGGTGTAAACACTGAAGCTTTCTTT. Protein: CASSQGRGGVNTEAFF.

The chain recombines TRBV2 with TRBJ2-3, with 13 positions matching TRBD2. The CDR3 is 15 amino acids. Trimming cost V 5 bases and J 4 bases; bases outside gene matches: 3. Germline V gene lookup returns CDR1 SNHLY and CDR2 FYNNEI. CDR3 sequence: CASSWTSGGADTQYF. As DNA, the CDR3 is TGTGCCAGCAGTTGGACTAGCGGGGGTGCAGATACGCAGTATTTT.

On this clone: The germline gene is not matched at one end of the junction; a read error may be the cause. V is TRBV5-4 and J is TRBJ1-1, with D maybe TRBD1 (5 bases). The CDR3 sequence is 15 residues long. CDR1 is SGHNT, CDR2 YYREEE, per germline (reference sequence). The CDR3 loop reads CASSDDGTANTEAFF. The CDR3 DNA reads TGCGCCAGCAGCGACGACGGGACGGCGAACACTGAAGCTTTCTTT.

The rearrangement uses TRBV5-1 and TRBJ2-3; 8 bases line up with TRBD2. CDR3 length equals 15 residues. V dropped 5 bases and J dropped 0; count of bases not matched to a gene: 5. Germline values: CDR1 SGHRS, CDR2 YFSETQ. The CDR3, as DNA: TGCGCCAGCAGAAGCGGGGGACCTAGCACAGATACGCAGTATTTT. Protein: CASRSGGPSTDTQYF.

The chain is built from TRBV18 and TRBJ1-4; D call uncertain. CDR3 size: 14 residues. The germline V and J ends were trimmed by 3 bases and 0 bases, with 5 bases remaining between them. Germline V lookup: CDR1 KGHSH, CDR2 LQKENI. CDR3 amino acids: CASSPVTTNEKLFF. The CDR3 DNA is TGTGCCAGCTCACCGGTAACAACTAATGAAAAACTGTTTTTT.

The chain links TRBV6-5 to TRBJ1-2, with D tentatively TRBD1 (5 bases). Trimming stripped 2 bases from V and 3 bases from J, with 13 bases between. The CDR3 covers 15 residues. Germline CDR1 is MNHEY and CDR2 is SVGAGI. The CDR3 DNA reads as TGTGCCAGCAGTTACGCGACACTGGGGGACTATGGCTACACCTTC. This encodes CASSYATLGDYGYTF.

The chain has TRBV6-5 and TRBJ2-1; D uncertain. The V end lost 3 bases, the J end lost 8 bases, and 11 bases lay between the germline ends. In germline, CDR1 is MNHEY, CDR2 SVGAGI. The CDR3 contains 13 residues. In DNA, the CDR3 is TGTGCCAGCAGTTATACTCTTGGGTATGAGCAGTTCTTC. Translation gives CASSYTLGYEQFF.

The V call is TRBV29-1, the J call TRBJ2-3; no firm D call. The germline V and J ends were trimmed by 6 bases and 2 bases, with 6 bases remaining between them. CDR3 size: 11 residues. Per the germline V gene, CDR1 is SQVTM and CDR2 is ANQGSEA. The chain's CDR3 is CSVTITDTQYF. The CDR3, as DNA: TGCAGCGTGACAATCACAGATACGCAGTATTTT.